This entry lists 8 T cell receptor beta chains sequenced from one sample in a study of blood T cell repertoires in COVID-19. TCRdb keeps only in-frame clones here, not all; method: immunoSEQ multiplex PCR. This sample yields 100,000 to 150,000 clones, of which around 87% are seen a single time; around 3.6% belongs to the top ten. The sequencing input was peripheral blood. The source is a woman aged 55-75 years with acute or convalescent COVID-19.

The J gene is TRBJ1-1, the V gene TRBV7-2, with D uncertain. Germline CDR1 is SGHTA and CDR2 is FQGNSA. The CDR3 has 14 amino acids. The V gene lost 3 bases and the J gene lost 4 bases, with 12 bases spanning the gap. The CDR3 here is CASSFRPRSTEAFF. The CDR3, as DNA: TGTGCCAGCAGCTTTAGACCGAGGAGCACTGAAGCTTTCTTT.

This chain joins TRBV28 and TRBJ1-6; 7 bases align to TRBD1. The CDR3 consists of 16 residues. Trimming took 6 bases from V and 2 from J; bases not matched to a gene: 7. The germline V gene has CDR1 MDHEN and CDR2 SYDVKM. CDR3 protein: CASSSNRGTYNSPLHF. CDR3 DNA: TGTGCCAGCAGCTCAAACAGGGGAACCTATAATTCACCCCTCCACTTT.

This clone has a single count. The DNA of the CDR3 is TGTGCCAGCAGCCCCCTCGGGGGTCGCGATACGCAGTATTTT. Amino acids: CASSPLGGRDTQYF. V gene TRBV6-5 combines with J gene TRBJ2-3, with a tentative D call TRBD2 (6 bases). CDR3 length equals 14 residues. Germline lookup yields CDR1 MNHEY and CDR2 SVGAGI. V was clipped by 6 bases and J by 6 bases, with 16 bases between them.

The chain has TRBV3-1 (or the pseudogene TRBV3-2) and TRBJ2-1; TRBD2 is a possible D gene (6 bases). The CDR3 covers 15 residues. Deletions cut 4 bases from V and 4 bases from J, with 14 bases between. From germline, CDR1 is LGHDT and CDR2 YNNKEL (reference sequence). In DNA, the CDR3 is TGTGCCAGCAGCCTACAGCGGGCACCTTACAATGAGCAGTTCTTC. It specifies CASSLQRAPYNEQFF.

For the CDR3, the DNA is TGTGCCAGCAGTTTCAGGGCCTCCTACAATGAGCAGTTCTTC. Its protein product is CASSFRASYNEQFF. This chain connects TRBV28 to TRBJ2-1, with D maybe TRBD1 (5 bases). Trimming removed 3 bases from V and 0 bases from J, with 6 bases in between. Germline V gene sequence: CDR1 MDHEN, CDR2 SYDVKM. The CDR3 has 14 residues.

The CDR3 coding sequence is TGTGCCAGCAGCTTGGCAACTCAGAACACTGAAGCTTTCTTT. It specifies CASSLATQNTEAFF. This rearrangement joins TRBV5-8 to TRBJ1-1; no clear D gene. The CDR3 has 14 amino acids. Germline values: CDR1 SGHTS, CDR2 YDEGEE. V gave up 0 bases and J gave up 1 base, with 7 bases separating them.

The genes are TRBV11-3 and TRBJ1-1; D uncertain. CDR1 and CDR2 from the germline V gene are SGHNT and YENEEA. The CDR3 runs to 13 residues. The ends were cut back, 0 bases at V and 12 bases at J, with 14 bases in the middle. In DNA, the CDR3 is TGTGCCAGCAGCTTAGATTCCGTCTCTAAGACTTTCTTT. It is translated as CASSLDSVSKTFF. The full variable domain, in which reference TRBV11-3 and TRBJ1-1 provide the parts outside the CDR3, is EAGVVQSPRYKIIEKKQPVAFWCNPISGHNTLYWYLQNLGQGPELLIRYENEEAVDDSQLPKDRFSAERLKGVDSTLKIQPAELGDSAVYLCASSLDSVSKTFFGQGTRLTVV.

This chain uses TRBV3-1 (or the pseudogene TRBV3-2) with TRBJ1-2; perhaps TRBD1 as D (6 bases). The V gene's germline CDR1 is LGHDT and CDR2 YNNKEL (reference sequence). Trimming took 1 base from V and 1 from J, leaving 13 bases between them. The CDR3 is 16 amino acids. The CDR3 DNA follows: TGTGCCAGCAGCCAAGGTAACAGGGCCCTTAACTATGGCTACACCTTC. Residues: CASSQGNRALNYGYTF.